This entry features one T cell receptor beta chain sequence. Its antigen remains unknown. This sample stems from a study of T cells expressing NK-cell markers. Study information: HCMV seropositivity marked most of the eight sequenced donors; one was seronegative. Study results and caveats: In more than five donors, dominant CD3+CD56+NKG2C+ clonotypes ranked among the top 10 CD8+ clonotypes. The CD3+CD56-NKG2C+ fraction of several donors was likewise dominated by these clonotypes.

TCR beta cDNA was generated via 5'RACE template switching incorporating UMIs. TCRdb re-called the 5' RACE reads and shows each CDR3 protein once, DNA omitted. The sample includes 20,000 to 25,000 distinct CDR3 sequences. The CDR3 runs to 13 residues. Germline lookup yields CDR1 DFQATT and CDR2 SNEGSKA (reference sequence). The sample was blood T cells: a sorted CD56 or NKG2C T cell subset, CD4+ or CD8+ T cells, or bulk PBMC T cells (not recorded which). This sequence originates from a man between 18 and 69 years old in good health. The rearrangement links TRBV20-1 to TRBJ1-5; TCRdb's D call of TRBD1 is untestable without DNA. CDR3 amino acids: CSARKGVDQPQHF.